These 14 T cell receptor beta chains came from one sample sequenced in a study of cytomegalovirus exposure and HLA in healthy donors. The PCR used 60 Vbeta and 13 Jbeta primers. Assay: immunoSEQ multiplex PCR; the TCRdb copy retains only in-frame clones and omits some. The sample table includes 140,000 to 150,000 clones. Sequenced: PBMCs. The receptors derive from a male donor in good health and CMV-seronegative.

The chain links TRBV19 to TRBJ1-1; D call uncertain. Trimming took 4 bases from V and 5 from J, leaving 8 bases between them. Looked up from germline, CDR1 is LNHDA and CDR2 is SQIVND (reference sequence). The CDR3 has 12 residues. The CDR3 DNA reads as TGTGCCAGTAGTAGCCGGGAAACTGAAGCTTTCTTT. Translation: CASSSRETEAFF.

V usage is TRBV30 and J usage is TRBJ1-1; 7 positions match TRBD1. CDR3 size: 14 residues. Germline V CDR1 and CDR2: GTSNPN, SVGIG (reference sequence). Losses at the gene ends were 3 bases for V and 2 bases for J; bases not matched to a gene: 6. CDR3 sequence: CAWSPGTVNTEAFF. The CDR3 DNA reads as TGTGCCTGGAGCCCCGGGACAGTCAACACTGAAGCTTTCTTT.

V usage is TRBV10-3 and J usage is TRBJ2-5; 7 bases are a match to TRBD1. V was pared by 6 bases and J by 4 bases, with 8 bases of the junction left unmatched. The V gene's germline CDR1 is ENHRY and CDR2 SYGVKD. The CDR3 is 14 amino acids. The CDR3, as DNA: TGTGCCATCAGCCCGACAGGGACCCCAGAGACCCAGTACTTC. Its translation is CAISPTGTPETQYF.

The DNA for the CDR3 is TGTGCCAGCAGCTTTAAGACAGGGGGAAGGGGAACGCAGTACTTC. Residues: CASSFKTGGRGTQYF. The gene calls are TRBV11-3 and TRBJ2-7, with 9 bases matching TRBD1. Germline V lookup: CDR1 SGHNT, CDR2 YENEEA. Trimming removed 3 bases from V and 9 bases from J; junction bases left unmatched: 12. This CDR3 contains 15 residues.

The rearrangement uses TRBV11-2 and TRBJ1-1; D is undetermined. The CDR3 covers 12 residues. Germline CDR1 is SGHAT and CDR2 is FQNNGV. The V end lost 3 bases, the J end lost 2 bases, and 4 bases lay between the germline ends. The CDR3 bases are TGTGCCAGCAGCTTCCCAAACACTGAAGCTTTCTTT. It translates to CASSFPNTEAFF.

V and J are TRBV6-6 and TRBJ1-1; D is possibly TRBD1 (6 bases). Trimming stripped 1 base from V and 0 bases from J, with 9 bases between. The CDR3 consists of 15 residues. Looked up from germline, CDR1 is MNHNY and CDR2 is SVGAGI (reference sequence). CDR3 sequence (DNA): TGTGCCAGCAGTTACTTGGGGGCTATGAACACTGAAGCTTTCTTT. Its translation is CASSYLGAMNTEAFF.

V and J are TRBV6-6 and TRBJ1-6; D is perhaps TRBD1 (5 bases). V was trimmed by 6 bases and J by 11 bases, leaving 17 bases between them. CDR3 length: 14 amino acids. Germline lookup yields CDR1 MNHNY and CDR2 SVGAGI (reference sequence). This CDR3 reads CASSYTGVKAPLHF. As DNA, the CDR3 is TGTGCCAGCAGCTACACGGGGGTTAAGGCACCCCTCCACTTT.

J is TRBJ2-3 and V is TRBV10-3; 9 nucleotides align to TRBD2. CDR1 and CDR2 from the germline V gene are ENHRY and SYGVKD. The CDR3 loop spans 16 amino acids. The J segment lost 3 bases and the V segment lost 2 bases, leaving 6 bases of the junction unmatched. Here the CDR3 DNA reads TGTGCCATCAGTGAGCGGGCTAGCGGGAAGACAGATACGCAGTATTTT. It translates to CAISERASGKTDTQYF.

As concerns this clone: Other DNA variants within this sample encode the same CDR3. The CDR3 coding sequence is TGTGCCAGCAGCTCGGGACAGGATAGCTACGAGCAGTACTTC. This translates into CASSSGQDSYEQYF. The V and J genes are TRBV7-6 and TRBJ2-7; TRBD1 agrees at 8 bases. V lost 4 bases and J lost 3; bases outside the gene matches: 5. CDR3 length: 14 amino acids. Germline-derived CDR1 and CDR2 are SGHVS and FNYEAQ.

The CDR3 sequence: CASSPQTNLYNEQFF. Written as DNA, the CDR3 is TGTGCCAGCTCACCACAGACAAACCTCTACAATGAGCAGTTCTTC. J is TRBJ2-1 and V is TRBV18; D gene uncertain. Trimming took 1 base from V and 3 from J, leaving 10 bases between them. The CDR3 is made up of 15 amino acids. Germline V gene lookup returns CDR1 KGHSH and CDR2 LQKENI.

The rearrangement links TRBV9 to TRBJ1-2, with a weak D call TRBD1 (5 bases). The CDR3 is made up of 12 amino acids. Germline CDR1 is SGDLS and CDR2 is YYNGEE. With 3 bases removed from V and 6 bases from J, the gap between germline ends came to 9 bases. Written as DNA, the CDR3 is TGTGCCAGCAGCGGTCTGGGGCATGGCTACACCTTC. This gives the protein CASSGLGHGYTF.

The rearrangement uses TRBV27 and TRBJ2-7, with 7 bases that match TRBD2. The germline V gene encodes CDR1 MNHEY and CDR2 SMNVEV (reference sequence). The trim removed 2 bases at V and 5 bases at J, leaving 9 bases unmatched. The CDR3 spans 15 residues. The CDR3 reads CASSLLAVGLDEQYF. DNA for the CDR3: TGTGCCAGCAGTTTACTAGCGGTGGGATTGGACGAGCAGTACTTC.

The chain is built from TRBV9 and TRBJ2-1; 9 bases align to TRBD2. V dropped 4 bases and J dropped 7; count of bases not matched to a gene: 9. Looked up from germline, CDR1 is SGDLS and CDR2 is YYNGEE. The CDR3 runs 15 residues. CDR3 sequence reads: CASSPLAGPGNEQFF. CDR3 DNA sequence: TGTGCCAGCAGCCCCCTAGCGGGGCCGGGGAATGAGCAGTTCTTC.

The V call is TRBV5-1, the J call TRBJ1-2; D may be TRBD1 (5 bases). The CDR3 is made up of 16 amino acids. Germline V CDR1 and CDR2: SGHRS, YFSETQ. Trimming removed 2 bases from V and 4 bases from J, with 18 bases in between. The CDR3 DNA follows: TGCGCCAGCAGCTTAGGGACTTCAAATAAAGGCTATGGCTACACCTTC. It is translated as CASSLGTSNKGYGYTF.